Detailed here is one T cell receptor (beta chain). The same CDR3 can be traced to other DNA sequences in this sample. Measured with immunoSEQ multiplex PCR; TCRdb has only the in-frame clones, and not every one. Found here are about 260,000 clones, 70% to 90% of them singletons; the top ten hold 0.87%. This sample is part of a study of blood T cell repertoires in COVID-19. Study overall: Sources were T cells, B-cell-depleted T cells, or PBMCs; the material itself was cDNA or gDNA.

Sequencing was carried out using PBMCs or T cells enriched from blood (not recorded which). The sequence came from a man over 45 who had been exposed to COVID-19.

CDR3 loop: CASSSRGQPQHF. In nucleotides, the CDR3 is TGTGCCAGCAGCTCCCGAGGTCAGCCCCAGCATTTT. The chain combines TRBV28 with TRBJ1-5; D remains unclear. V was pared by 6 bases and J by 6 bases, with 9 bases between. Per germline, CDR1 MDHEN and CDR2 SYDVKM. The CDR3 covers 12 residues.